This passage covers 20 T cell receptor beta chains from one sample sequenced in a study of blood T cell repertoires in COVID-19. Sequenced by immunoSEQ multiplex PCR; TCRdb stores in-frame clones only, minus some. This sample yields roughly 370,000 clones, of which around nine tenths are seen a single time; around 9.3% belongs to the top ten. Sequencing was done on a sample of PBMCs or T cells enriched from blood (not recorded which). All receptors derive from a woman aged 45-65 years who had recovered from COVID-19.

The CDR3 DNA reads as TGCGCCAGCAGCTTGGTCCCGGGGGGAAATTCACCCCTCCACTTT. Amino acid sequence: CASSLVPGGNSPLHF. The chain links TRBV5-1 to TRBJ1-6, with D maybe TRBD1 (5 bases). The CDR3 loop spans 15 amino acids. Trimming removed 0 bases at V and 7 bases at J, with 11 bases between. Germline V gene lookup returns CDR1 SGHRS and CDR2 YFSETQ. The full variable domain, in which reference TRBV5-1 and TRBJ1-6 provide the parts outside the CDR3, is KAGVTQTPRYLIKTRGQQVTLSCSPISGHRSVSWYQQTPGQGLQFLFEYFSETQRNKGNFPGRFSGRQFSNSRSEMNVSTLELGDSALYLCASSLVPGGNSPLHFGNGTRLTVT.

The rearrangement links TRBV29-1 to TRBJ1-2; 9 bases map to TRBD1. The CDR3 has 15 residues. The V gene end was trimmed by 1 base and the J gene end by 5 bases; junction bases not matched to a gene: 8. The germline CDR1 and CDR2 sequences are SQVTM and ANQGSEA. The CDR3 loop reads CSVEAPQGAWYGYTF. The DNA of the CDR3 is TGCAGCGTTGAAGCCCCACAGGGGGCGTGGTATGGCTACACCTTC.

This chain links TRBV6-5 with TRBJ1-4; D is uncertain. This CDR3 comprises 15 residues. Trimming left V 2 bases short and J 5 bases short, with 12 bases between. CDR1 and CDR2 from the germline V gene are MNHEY and SVGAGI. The DNA of the CDR3 is TGTGCCAGCAGTTACACCCGATACGGGAATGAAAAACTGTTTTTT. Protein: CASSYTRYGNEKLFF.

This chain links TRBV5-6 with TRBJ1-2, with 8 nucleotides matching TRBD1. V trimming: 2 bases; J trimming: 6 bases; junction bases outside the gene matches: 9. CDR3 length equals 15 residues. The germline gives CDR1 SGHDT, CDR2 YYEEEE. This CDR3 is CASSLRQGRVHGYTF. DNA for the CDR3: TGTGCCAGCAGCTTAAGACAGGGGCGAGTTCATGGCTACACCTTC.

The CDR3 protein is CASSLAGGIYNEQFF. CDR3 coding DNA: TGCGCCAGCAGCTTAGCGGGGGGGATTTACAATGAGCAGTTCTTC. The chain carries TRBV5-1 and TRBJ2-1; TRBD2 aligns across 10 bases. V dropped 2 bases and J dropped 4; count of bases not matched to a gene: 3. This CDR3 is 15 amino acids long. Germline CDR1 and CDR2: SGHRS and YFSETQ.

The rearrangement joins TRBV7-8 to TRBJ1-2; tentative D call: TRBD1 (5 bases). The CDR3 covers 12 residues. Trimming took off 5 bases at V and 6 bases at J, with 10 bases between the two ends. CDR1 is SGHVS and CDR2 is FQNEAQ in the germline V gene. CDR3 amino acids: CASSQSGNGYTF. CDR3 DNA sequence: TGTGCCAGCAGCCAATCAGGGAATGGCTACACCTTC.

V gene TRBV2 combines with J gene TRBJ1-2; D not certain. CDR1 is SNHLY, CDR2 FYNNEI, per germline. The CDR3 is made up of 14 amino acids. Between the trimmed V and J ends, which lost 1 base and 7 bases, there was a span of 13 bases. The CDR3 is CASSEGSFSGGYTF. CDR3 DNA: TGTGCCAGCAGTGAAGGCTCCTTCTCCGGTGGCTACACCTTC.

This chain links TRBV19 with TRBJ2-4; TRBD1 aligns across 11 bases. Germline CDR1 is LNHDA and CDR2 is SQIVND (reference sequence). The CDR3 totals 15 residues. The V and J ends lost 6 bases and 9 bases, in that order; junction bases with no gene match: 10. CDR3 protein: CASSPKLGQGGIQYF. The CDR3 nucleotides are TGTGCCAGTAGCCCGAAGCTGGGACAGGGGGGCATTCAGTACTTC.

The rearrangement links TRBV5-5 to TRBJ2-3; TRBD2 matches 10 bases. This CDR3 contains 15 residues. Germline V gene lookup returns CDR1 SGHKS and CDR2 YYEKEE (reference sequence). The V and J ends lost 1 base and 4 bases, in that order; junction bases with no gene match: 3. The CDR3, as DNA: TGTGCCAGCAGCTTGTACAGCGGGGGGGCAGATACGCAGTATTTT. As protein: CASSLYSGGADTQYF.

This chain connects TRBV19 to TRBJ1-5; D unresolved. The V end lost 1 base, the J end lost 0 bases, and 7 bases lay between the germline ends. CDR1 LNHDA and CDR2 SQIVND come from the germline V gene (reference sequence). The CDR3 runs to 15 residues. The CDR3 DNA reads TGTGCCAGTAGTATAGTCCAGAATAGCAATCAGCCCCAGCATTTT. Amino acids: CASSIVQNSNQPQHF.

The chain employs TRBV2 and TRBJ2-1, with 12 bases identical to TRBD2. The CDR3 loop spans 15 amino acids. Germline assignment: CDR1 SNHLY and CDR2 FYNNEI. V lost 6 bases and J lost 5; bases outside the gene matches: 5. The DNA of the CDR3 is TGTGCCAGCAGCAGGACTAGCGGGGCGAACAATGAGCAGTTCTTC. It yields the protein CASSRTSGANNEQFF.

The table lists this clone with a count of one. This chain connects TRBV6-2 or TRBV6-3 to TRBJ2-3; TRBD2 agrees at 15 bases. The CDR3 has 18 amino acids. Germline V CDR1 and CDR2: MNHEY, SVGEGT. V lost 6 bases, J lost 5 bases, and 12 bases stayed unmatched. Here the CDR3 reads CASSRAGTSGGTRDTQYF. The CDR3 bases are TGTGCCAGCAGCCGGGCCGGGACTAGCGGGGGGACAAGAGATACGCAGTATTTT.

V and J are TRBV2 and TRBJ1-4; TRBD1 is a possible D gene (6 bases). Trimming pared 6 bases from V and 6 bases from J, leaving 14 bases between. Germline-derived CDR1 and CDR2 are SNHLY and FYNNEI. The CDR3 contains 14 residues. CDR3 sequence: CASSYRAGDEKLFF. In DNA, the CDR3 is TGTGCCAGCAGCTACAGGGCGGGGGATGAAAAACTGTTTTTT.

This sequence joins TRBV5-6 and TRBJ1-5, with D maybe TRBD1 (5 bases). CDR1 is SGHDT and CDR2 is YYEEEE in the germline V gene. V lost 2 bases and J lost 6, with 15 bases in between. The CDR3 length is 15 residues. As DNA, the CDR3 is TGTGCCAGCAGCTTAGGTGTGGGGGGAGCTCAGCCCCAGCATTTT. Translated: CASSLGVGGAQPQHF.

This clone was counted a single time. The chain couples TRBV28 to TRBJ2-5, with 10 bases aligning to TRBD2. With 5 bases clipped from V and 5 bases from J, the junction kept 8 bases outside the gene matches. CDR1 is MDHEN and CDR2 is SYDVKM in the germline V gene. The CDR3 is made up of 15 amino acids. The CDR3 is CASSIQSGGAETQYF. CDR3 nucleotide sequence: TGTGCCAGCAGTATCCAGAGCGGGGGGGCCGAGACCCAGTACTTC.

The gene calls are TRBV5-1 and TRBJ1-2, with D perhaps TRBD1 (6 bases). V was clipped by 10 bases and J by 3 bases, with 28 bases between them. CDR1 and CDR2 (germline): SGHRS, YFSETQ. The CDR3 is 17 residues long. The CDR3 region is CASRRGQPTKGDYGYTF. In DNA, the CDR3 is TGCGCCTCGCGGCGGGGGCAGCCCACGAAAGGAGACTATGGCTACACCTTC. Supplemented by reference TRBV5-1 and TRBJ1-2, the full variable domain reads KAGVTQTPRYLIKTRGQQVTLSCSPISGHRSVSWYQQTPGQGLQFLFEYFSETQRNKGNFPGRFSGRQFSNSRSEMNVSTLELGDSALYLCASRRGQPTKGDYGYTFGSGTRLTVV.

This chain connects TRBV5-1 to TRBJ1-2, with D possibly TRBD1 on 6 matching bases. Between the trimmed V and J ends, which lost 0 bases and 2 bases, there was a span of 8 bases. Germline V CDR1 and CDR2: SGHRS, YFSETQ. The CDR3 is 14 amino acids. CDR3 nucleotides: TGCGCCAGCAGCTTGGAGGGACACAACTATGGCTACACCTTC. Encoded protein: CASSLEGHNYGYTF. The variable domain in full, with the rest retrieved from reference TRBV5-1 and TRBJ1-2, is KAGVTQTPRYLIKTRGQQVTLSCSPISGHRSVSWYQQTPGQGLQFLFEYFSETQRNKGNFPGRFSGRQFSNSRSEMNVSTLELGDSALYLCASSLEGHNYGYTFGSGTRLTVV.

V usage is TRBV6-5 and J usage is TRBJ1-1; TRBD1 aligns across 8 bases. Trimming removed 0 bases from V and 6 bases from J; junction bases left unmatched: 6. The CDR3 has 15 residues. Germline-derived CDR1 and CDR2 are MNHEY and SVGAGI. CDR3 DNA: TGTGCCAGCAGTTACTCGGCAGGGGGCAGCTCTGAAGCTTTCTTT. It encodes CASSYSAGGSSEAFF.

This chain joins TRBV6-5 and TRBJ1-1, with D tentatively TRBD1 (6 bases). Looked up from germline, CDR1 is MNHEY and CDR2 is SVGAGI. V dropped 6 bases and J dropped 1 base, with 15 bases sitting between them. The CDR3 extends over 15 amino acids. The CDR3 loop is CASRASGQTNTEAFF. CDR3 in DNA: TGTGCCAGCAGAGCTAGCGGACAGACGAACACTGAAGCTTTCTTT.

The chain uses TRBV4-1 and TRBJ2-1, with 8 bases identical to TRBD2. Germline CDR1 is MGHRA and CDR2 is YSYEKL. The V and J ends lost 0 bases and 8 bases, in that order; junction bases with no gene match: 6. CDR3 length equals 15 residues. The CDR3 DNA reads TGCGCCAGCAGCCAAGAAAACGGGGGGGCGTATGAGCAGTTCTTC. Amino acids: CASSQENGGAYEQFF.